This is a list of T cell receptor beta chains from one sample in a study of cytomegalovirus exposure and HLA in healthy donors. Sequencing used immunoSEQ multiplex PCR; TCRdb keeps in-frame clones, though not all of them. The sample records 110,000 or so clones, approximately 91% being singletons. The sample consisted of PBMCs. The receptors derive from a woman under 30 in good health and CMV-seronegative. Both conserved end residues are part of each CDR3.

v_gene,j_gene,CDR3aa
TRBV18,TRBJ2-1,CASSPPTGYSYNEQFF
TRBV5-4,TRBJ2-6,CASRHRAGANVLTF
TRBV29-1,TRBJ1-5,CSVEAGVGQPQHF
TRBV7-2,TRBJ2-3,CASSLGTGQYF
TRBV5-6,TRBJ1-2,CASKLWGANYGYTF
TRBV11-2,TRBJ1-1,CASSLFRQGRTEAFF
TRBV2,TRBJ2-3,CASRPPGGRTDTQYF
TRBV30,TRBJ2-3,CAWDQGTSLLRDTQYF
TRBV4-3,TRBJ1-2,CASSQEVQGIVYGYTF
TRBV5-1,TRBJ1-1,CASSLDGVGLGTEAFF
TRBV7-3,TRBJ2-2,CASSLVPGAGELFF
TRBV5-1,TRBJ2-7,CASSLTVAGGSHEQYF
TRBV19,TRBJ1-1,CASSIPRSQGVVRTEAFF
TRBV6-5,TRBJ1-6,CASSGAGTGLSPLHF
TRBV12-1,TRBJ2-2,CASSFGNKIGIPTGELFF